The clone carrying this TCR beta chain was seen a handful of times. Its antigen is unidentified. TCRdb redid the calling of the RT-PCR reads with MiXCR, one entry per CDR3 protein. The sample shows 500,000 or so distinct CDR3 sequences, roughly 11% of them seen only once. The V end lost 2 bases, the J end lost 5 bases, and 15 bases lay between the germline ends. The CDR3 consists of 15 residues. This sample was taken from a study of response to subunit inactivated influenza vaccine. Broader study findings: The authors suggested that every seasonal influenza vaccination recruits few new T cells.

The source is a man aged 45-60 years who received an inactivated influenza vaccine. Sequences were derived from PBMCs from blood, sampled 45 days after vaccination. The chain uses TRBV12-3 or TRBV12-4 and TRBJ1-2; weak D call: TRBD1 (6 bases). The CDR3 is CASSLQQGLGYGYTF. DNA for the CDR3: TGTGCCAGCAGTTTACAACAGGGCCTGGGATATGGCTACACCTTC.